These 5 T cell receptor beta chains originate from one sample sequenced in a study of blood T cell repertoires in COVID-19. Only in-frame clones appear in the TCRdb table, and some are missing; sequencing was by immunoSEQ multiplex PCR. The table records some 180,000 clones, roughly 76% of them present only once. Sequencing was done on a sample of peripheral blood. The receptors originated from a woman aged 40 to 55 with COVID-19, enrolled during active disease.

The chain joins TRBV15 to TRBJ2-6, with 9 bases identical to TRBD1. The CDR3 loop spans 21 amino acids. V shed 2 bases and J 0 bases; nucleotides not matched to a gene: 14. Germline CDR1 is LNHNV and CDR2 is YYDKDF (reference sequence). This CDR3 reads CATSRMTGQGKMISGANVLTF. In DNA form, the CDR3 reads TGTGCCACCAGCAGAATGACGGGACAGGGCAAAATGATCTCTGGGGCCAACGTCCTGACTTTC.

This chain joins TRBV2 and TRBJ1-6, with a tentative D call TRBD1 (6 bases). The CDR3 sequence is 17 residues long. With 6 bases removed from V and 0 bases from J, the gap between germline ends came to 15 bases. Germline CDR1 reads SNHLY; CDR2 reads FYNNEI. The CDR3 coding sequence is TGTGCCAGCAGCGGAGGACAGACCGGCTCCTATAATTCACCCCTCCACTTT. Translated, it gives CASSGGQTGSYNSPLHF.

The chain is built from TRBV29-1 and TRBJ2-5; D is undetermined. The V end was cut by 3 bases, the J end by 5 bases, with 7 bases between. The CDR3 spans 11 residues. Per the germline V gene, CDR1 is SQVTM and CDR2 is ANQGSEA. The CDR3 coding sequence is TGCAGCGTTGACTTCCGTGAGACCCAGTACTTC. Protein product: CSVDFRETQYF.

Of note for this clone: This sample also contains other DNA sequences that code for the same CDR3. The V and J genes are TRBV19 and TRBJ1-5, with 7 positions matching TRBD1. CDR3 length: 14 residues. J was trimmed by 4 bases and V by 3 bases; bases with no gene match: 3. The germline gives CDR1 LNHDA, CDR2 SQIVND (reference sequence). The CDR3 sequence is CASSIQTGNQPQHF. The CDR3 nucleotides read TGTGCCAGTAGTATCCAGACAGGGAATCAGCCCCAGCATTTT.

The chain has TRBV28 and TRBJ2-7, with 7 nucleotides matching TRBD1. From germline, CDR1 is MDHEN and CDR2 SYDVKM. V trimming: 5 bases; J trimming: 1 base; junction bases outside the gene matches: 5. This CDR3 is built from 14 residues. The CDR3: CASSKGQTSYEQYF. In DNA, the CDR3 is TGTGCCAGCAGTAAGGGACAGACATCCTACGAGCAGTACTTC.